This is a list of T cell receptor beta chains from one sample in a study of T cells in tumors after PD-1 blockade. Only in-frame clones appear in the TCRdb table, and some are missing; sequencing was by immunoSEQ multiplex PCR. This table has roughly 48,000 clones, over 70% appearing once. This material consisted of PBMCs, taken before anti-PD-1 treatment. These receptors came from a human donor with basal cell carcinoma. Each CDR3 is given without its conserved first and last residue.

V gene: TRBV5-4
CDR3 protein: ASSLVSSGTYEQY

V gene: TRBV12-5
CDR3 protein: ASGSQTGSNQPQH

V gene: TRBV18
CDR3 protein: ASSPLAGSSGNQPQH

V gene: TRBV30
CDR3 protein: AWTTGRVTQY

V gene: TRBV30
CDR3 protein: AWTRTGKYNEQF

V gene: TRBV3-1/TRBV3-2
CDR3 protein: ASSPTGKVAGNTIY

V gene: TRBV2
CDR3 protein: ASSEPFLVTQY

V gene: TRBV7-2
CDR3 protein: ASSLGGGGIFDYGYT

V gene: TRBV19
CDR3 protein: ASSIFRGGTDTQY

V gene: TRBV18
CDR3 protein: ASSPLAGGTLGNEQF

V gene: TRBV9
CDR3 protein: ASSVGLASNEQF

V gene: TRBV24-1
CDR3 protein: ATSDAVNYGYT

V gene: TRBV7-9
CDR3 protein: ASTRGLNQPQH

V gene: TRBV4-1
CDR3 protein: ASSAGDRGKGVGELF

V gene: TRBV28
CDR3 protein: AISAGTNYGYT

V gene: TRBV4-1
CDR3 protein: ASSQDRSSYEQY

V gene: TRBV5-1
CDR3 protein: ASRSTNEKLF

V gene: TRBV30
CDR3 protein: AWRRAGRSNEKLF

V gene: TRBV7-2
CDR3 protein: ASSPDRGGVKTQY

V gene: TRBV24-1
CDR3 protein: ATSEGDQPQH

V gene: TRBV28
CDR3 protein: ASGWTGYLTEAF

V gene: TRBV18
CDR3 protein: ASSKGQAINEKLF

V gene: TRBV3-1/TRBV3-2
CDR3 protein: ASSRLGNTIY

V gene: TRBV5-6
CDR3 protein: ASSLVGAGRGTEAF

V gene: TRBV5-1
CDR3 protein: ASSLFEGGVAF

V gene: TRBV27
CDR3 protein: ASSLGPRDSEAF

V gene: TRBV30
CDR3 protein: AWSVRSSMNTEAF

V gene: TRBV28
CDR3 protein: ASSFGAINQPQH

V gene: TRBV19
CDR3 protein: ASSLTTGVGYT

V gene: TRBV7-8
CDR3 protein: ASSLVVMGGADTQY

V gene: TRBV18
CDR3 protein: ASSRPGQGEKLF

V gene: TRBV5-6
CDR3 protein: ASSLTSGGRTDTQY

V gene: TRBV10-1
CDR3 protein: ASSESNSGNSPLH

V gene: TRBV6-1
CDR3 protein: ASSEKVGTGMQPQH

V gene: TRBV9
CDR3 protein: ASSVAGQNYGYT

V gene: TRBV24-1
CDR3 protein: ATSETGRDGYT

V gene: TRBV9
CDR3 protein: ASSVDGGRGTGELF

V gene: TRBV19
CDR3 protein: ASSIFGTDYEQY

V gene: TRBV11-1
CDR3 protein: ASSSPYNEQF

V gene: TRBV6-6
CDR3 protein: ASGTGTREQF

V gene: TRBV5-6
CDR3 protein: ASSLASNTDTQY

V gene: TRBV19
CDR3 protein: ASSLGLFSLAKNIQY

V gene: TRBV6-5
CDR3 protein: ASSHVRREQY

V gene: TRBV19
CDR3 protein: ASSDRAGQPQH

V gene: TRBV12-5
CDR3 protein: ASGLFGTSIHEQY

V gene: TRBV27
CDR3 protein: ASSLRGLNTGELF

V gene: TRBV19
CDR3 protein: ASSIGDGSYNEQF

V gene: TRBV3-1/TRBV3-2
CDR3 protein: ASTPRGWLGDTGELF

V gene: TRBV7-9
CDR3 protein: ASSLLGQLTGELF

V gene: TRBV3-1/TRBV3-2
CDR3 protein: ASTSGTDFTDTQY

V gene: TRBV5-8
CDR3 protein: ASSPGQGSFVQPQH

V gene: TRBV27
CDR3 protein: ARSRDARGYGYT

V gene: TRBV5-6
CDR3 protein: ASSLVGSGRGTEAF

V gene: TRBV5-6
CDR3 protein: ASSWAGVGKNIQY

V gene: TRBV30
CDR3 protein: AWIRVGYEQY

V gene: TRBV18
CDR3 protein: ASSPGKGPTEQF

V gene: TRBV11-2
CDR3 protein: ASRPRLGGVLGTDTQY